A single sample gave rise to the 27 T cell receptor beta chains below, sequenced in a study of radiotherapy plus CTLA-4 blockade in lung cancer. Assay: immunoSEQ multiplex PCR; the TCRdb copy retains only in-frame clones and omits some. Found here are over 75,000 clones, 75% to 90% of them singletons; the top ten hold 0.75% to 0.85%. Sequenced here: peripheral blood, sampled from a patient treated with radiotherapy plus ipilimumab. All receptors derive from a human donor with non-small cell lung cancer who had stable disease on radiotherapy plus ipilimumab.

This rearrangement joins TRBV6-5 to TRBJ2-3; D not resolved. CDR3 size: 15 residues. Trimming removed 6 bases from V and 1 base from J, with 14 bases in between. The germline V gene has CDR1 MNHEY and CDR2 SVGAGI. DNA for the CDR3: TGTGCCAGCAGCCCCTCGGCTGCGGGCACAGATACGCAGTATTTT. Its translation is CASSPSAAGTDTQYF.

The chain couples TRBV6-1 to TRBJ2-1; possible D gene TRBD2, 6 bases. V lost 4 bases and J 3 bases, leaving 19 bases between the germline ends. CDR3 length: 17 residues. Germline V gene data show CDR1 as MNHNS and CDR2 as SASEGT. CDR3 amino acids: CASSATLGVADYNEQFF. As DNA, the CDR3 is TGTGCCAGCAGTGCAACCCTCGGGGTAGCGGACTACAATGAGCAGTTCTTC.

This clone was seen only once. The chain uses TRBV9 and TRBJ1-6; 9 positions agree with TRBD1. Germline values: CDR1 SGDLS, CDR2 YYNGEE. The CDR3 totals 15 residues. With V trimmed by 2 bases and J by 10 bases, 7 bases remained unmatched. CDR3 in amino acids: CASSVGQGILSPLHF. The CDR3 DNA reads as TGTGCCAGCAGCGTGGGACAGGGTATATTGTCACCCCTCCACTTT. Combining the CDR3 with reference TRBV9 and TRBJ1-6 gives the whole variable domain DSGVTQTPKHLITATGQRVTLRCSPRSGDLSVYWYQQSLDQGLQFLIQYYNGEERAKGNILERFSAQQFPDLHSELNLSSLELGDSALYFCASSVGQGILSPLHFGNGTRLTVT.

This clone appeared a few times. The chain recombines TRBV7-2 with TRBJ1-2; D perhaps matches TRBD1 (6 bases). Trimming removed 0 bases from V and 6 bases from J, with 8 bases in between. The CDR3 is 13 amino acids. CDR1 is SGHTA and CDR2 is FQGNSA in the germline V gene. The CDR3 DNA sequence: TGTGCCAGCAGCTTAGCTTCAGGGGATGGCTACACCTTC. Protein product: CASSLASGDGYTF.

J is TRBJ2-7 and V is TRBV6-1, with 7 positions matching TRBD2. This CDR3 comprises 14 residues. Unmatched junction bases numbered 9, after V lost 7 bases and J lost 3 bases. In germline, CDR1 is MNHNS, CDR2 SASEGT. CDR3 bases: TGTGCCAGCAAAAATAGCGGGCTTTACTACGAGCAGTACTTC. Translating it yields CASKNSGLYYEQYF.

The V and J genes are TRBV10-3 and TRBJ1-2; D unclear. Germline V gene data show CDR1 as ENHRY and CDR2 as SYGVKD. CDR3 length: 14 amino acids. Trimming took 5 bases from V and 6 from J, leaving 16 bases between them. For the CDR3, the DNA is TGTGCCATCAGTTCACCCGGGGAGTCTAATGGCTACACCTTC. Residues: CAISSPGESNGYTF.

The chain carries TRBV6-4 and TRBJ2-1, with D maybe TRBD2 (6 bases). V shed 0 bases and J shed 6 bases, with 9 bases lying between them. Germline values: CDR1 MRHNA, CDR2 SNTAGT. The CDR3 loop spans 14 amino acids. CDR3 loop: CASSDSEGRNEQFF. CDR3 in DNA: TGTGCCAGCAGTGACTCGGAGGGACGCAATGAGCAGTTCTTC.

The V call is TRBV11-2, the J call TRBJ2-7; unclear D gene. Germline V gene data show CDR1 as SGHAT and CDR2 as FQNNGV. V gave up 0 bases and J gave up 1 base, with 10 bases separating them. The CDR3 length is 15 residues. CDR3 residues: CASSLDRAPSYEQYF. Written as DNA, the CDR3 is TGTGCCAGCAGCTTAGATCGAGCTCCTTCCTACGAGCAGTACTTC.

The chain links TRBV6-5 to TRBJ1-5; D is unclear. The germline V gene has CDR1 MNHEY and CDR2 SVGAGI. This CDR3 comprises 14 residues. Trimming removed 6 bases at V and 9 bases at J, with 18 bases between. CDR3 sequence (DNA): TGTGCCAGCAGGCCCGATACACCTTCAGGGCCCCAGCATTTT. Protein: CASRPDTPSGPQHF.

The chain carries TRBV6-1 and TRBJ2-1, with TRBD2 matching over 11 bases. The CDR3 has 13 amino acids. Looked up from germline, CDR1 is MNHNS and CDR2 is SASEGT. Germline trimming cut 1 base from V and 13 bases from J; bases unmatched to any gene: 3. The CDR3 nucleotides read TGTGCCAGCAGTGAAGGACTAGCGGGGTTCCAGTTCTTC. Translated, it gives CASSEGLAGFQFF.

V gene TRBV5-5 combines with J gene TRBJ1-1; D unresolved. The germline V gene has CDR1 SGHKS and CDR2 YYEKEE (reference sequence). This CDR3 is built from 13 residues. V gave up 3 bases and J gave up 11 bases, with 17 bases separating them. DNA of the CDR3: TGTGCCAGCAGCTCGTACGTATCGGAGGCCGCTTTCTTT. This codes for CASSSYVSEAAFF.

This clone was counted a single time. The chain carries TRBV27 and TRBJ2-3, with 10 positions matching TRBD2. CDR1 is MNHEY and CDR2 is SMNVEV in the germline V gene (reference sequence). V trimming: 6 bases; J trimming: 2 bases; junction bases outside the gene matches: 5. CDR3 size: 15 residues. The CDR3 DNA sequence: TGTGCCAGCAGGTGGACTAGCGGAGTCACAGATACGCAGTATTTT. This translates into CASRWTSGVTDTQYF.

The chain employs TRBV7-9 and TRBJ2-3, with TRBD1 as a possible D gene (5 bases). The CDR3 covers 14 residues. The germline CDR1 and CDR2 sequences are SEHNR and FQNEAQ (reference sequence). With 5 bases removed from V and 1 base from J, the gap between germline ends came to 10 bases. CDR3 in DNA: TGTGCCAGCAGCGTCCTAGGGGGCACAGATACGCAGTATTTT. Translated, it gives CASSVLGGTDTQYF.

The chain employs TRBV19 and TRBJ2-3; 7 positions agree with TRBD1. From germline, CDR1 is LNHDA and CDR2 SQIVND (reference sequence). V gave up 5 bases and J gave up 2 bases; unmatched junction bases: 7. The CDR3 spans 15 residues. DNA for the CDR3: TGTGCCAGTAGTTTTCGGGACAGAGTCACAGATACGCAGTATTTT. Its protein is CASSFRDRVTDTQYF.

The chain uses TRBV25-1 and TRBJ2-1, with unresolved D. V lost 9 bases to trimming and J lost 0 bases, with 21 bases between them. This CDR3 is 17 amino acids long. Germline-derived CDR1 and CDR2 are MGHDK and SYGVNS. This CDR3 is CARILPTPVSSYNEQFF. In DNA form, the CDR3 reads TGTGCCAGAATTTTACCTACCCCGGTCAGCTCCTACAATGAGCAGTTCTTC.

The CDR3 region is CASSDSALNEKLFF. DNA for the CDR3: TGTGCCAGCAGTGACAGCGCGCTAAATGAAAAACTGTTTTTT. V and J are TRBV2 and TRBJ1-4; no clear D gene. The CDR3 totals 14 residues. Germline loops: CDR1 SNHLY, CDR2 FYNNEI. Trimming removed 3 bases at V and 5 bases at J, with 10 bases between.

This clone was found once. This chain connects TRBV6-4 to TRBJ1-1; 9 bases are a match to TRBD1. The J segment lost 1 base and the V segment lost 3 bases, leaving 3 bases of the junction unmatched. This CDR3 is 15 amino acids long. Germline V gene sequence: CDR1 MRHNA, CDR2 SNTAGT. For the CDR3, the DNA is TGTGCCAGCAGTGAGCGACAGGGGGGGAACACTGAAGCTTTCTTT. Protein: CASSERQGGNTEAFF.

The gene calls are TRBV18 and TRBJ1-3; D unresolved. V lost 5 bases and J lost 1, with 6 bases in between. CDR3 length: 13 amino acids. Germline V gene lookup returns CDR1 KGHSH and CDR2 LQKENI. The CDR3 reads CASSNRSGNTIYF. In DNA, the CDR3 is TGTGCCAGCTCAAATCGATCTGGAAACACCATATATTTT.

The chain's CDR3 is CASSPTSGRTAQYF. As DNA, the CDR3 is TGTGCCAGCAGTCCCACTAGCGGGAGAACGGCCCAGTACTTC. The gene calls are TRBV2 and TRBJ2-5, with TRBD2 matching over 11 bases. The CDR3 loop spans 14 amino acids. The V gene's germline CDR1 is SNHLY and CDR2 FYNNEI. Trimming at V came to 5 bases and at J to 9 bases, leaving 8 bases not matched to a gene.

The chain employs TRBV21-1 and TRBJ1-2. TRBV21-1 is a pseudogene. This CDR3 has 14 amino acids. In nucleotides, the CDR3 is TGTGCCAGCAGTCAAGGGCTAGCTAACTATGGCTACACCTTC. Translated, it gives CASSQGLANYGYTF.

This clone was detected only a few times. The chain combines TRBV5-4 with TRBJ2-5; no firm D call. The CDR3 consists of 13 residues. Germline loops: CDR1 SGHNT, CDR2 YYREEE (reference sequence). The V gene lost 5 bases and the J gene lost 5 bases, with 13 bases spanning the gap. The CDR3 sequence: CASRGTARETQYF. The CDR3 DNA follows: TGTGCCAGCAGAGGAACAGCGCGCGAGACCCAGTACTTC.

The J gene is TRBJ2-1, the V gene TRBV19, with 10 bases lining up with TRBD2. The ends lost 6 bases at V and 7 bases at J; junction bases unmatched: 6. This CDR3 is 14 amino acids long. Looked up from germline, CDR1 is LNHDA and CDR2 is SQIVND (reference sequence). CDR3 sequence: CASRRGLAWNEQFF. The CDR3, as DNA: TGTGCCAGTAGGAGGGGACTAGCGTGGAATGAGCAGTTCTTC.

The V call is TRBV29-1, the J call TRBJ1-1; no definite D call. The V and J ends lost 5 bases and 2 bases respectively, with 9 bases between them. The germline CDR1 and CDR2 sequences are SQVTM and ANQGSEA. This CDR3 has 12 residues. The CDR3: CSVTDINTEAFF. The CDR3 DNA reads TGCAGCGTTACCGACATCAACACTGAAGCTTTCTTT.

V usage is TRBV30 and J usage is TRBJ2-7, with 15 bases fitting TRBD2. V shed 5 bases, J shed 9 bases, and the junction held 5 bases outside the gene matches. The CDR3 has 13 amino acids. Germline CDR1 reads GTSNPN; CDR2 reads SVGIG (reference sequence). The CDR3 is CAWSGLAGGWQYF. In nucleotides, the CDR3 is TGTGCCTGGTCGGGACTAGCGGGAGGTTGGCAGTACTTC.

The chain links TRBV15 to TRBJ2-1; D assignment may be TRBD1 or TRBD2 (6 bases each). V lost 0 bases, J lost 4 bases, and 16 bases lay in between. This CDR3 comprises 17 residues. Germline V gene data show CDR1 as LNHNV and CDR2 as YYDKDF (reference sequence). This CDR3 is CATSRDRPGAVYNEQFF. In DNA, the CDR3 is TGTGCCACCAGCAGAGATCGCCCGGGGGCCGTTTACAATGAGCAGTTCTTC.

This chain connects TRBV11-1 to TRBJ2-7; 9 positions agree with TRBD1. Trimming removed 11 bases from V and 2 bases from J; junction bases left unmatched: 7. Germline V gene sequence: CDR1 SGHAT, CDR2 FQDESV (reference sequence). This CDR3 region has 13 residues. CDR3: CAVRGTGTYEQYF. The CDR3 region has the DNA TGTGCCGTGCGGGGGACAGGGACCTACGAGCAGTACTTC.

This chain joins TRBV5-5 and TRBJ2-3, with D possibly matching TRBD2 (5 bases). CDR1 and CDR2 from the germline V gene are SGHKS and YYEKEE (reference sequence). V was pared by 0 bases and J by 3 bases, with 14 bases between. This CDR3 has 16 residues. This CDR3 reads CASSLVVLEVTDTQYF. In nucleotides, the CDR3 is TGTGCCAGCAGCTTGGTGGTACTAGAAGTTACAGATACGCAGTATTTT.